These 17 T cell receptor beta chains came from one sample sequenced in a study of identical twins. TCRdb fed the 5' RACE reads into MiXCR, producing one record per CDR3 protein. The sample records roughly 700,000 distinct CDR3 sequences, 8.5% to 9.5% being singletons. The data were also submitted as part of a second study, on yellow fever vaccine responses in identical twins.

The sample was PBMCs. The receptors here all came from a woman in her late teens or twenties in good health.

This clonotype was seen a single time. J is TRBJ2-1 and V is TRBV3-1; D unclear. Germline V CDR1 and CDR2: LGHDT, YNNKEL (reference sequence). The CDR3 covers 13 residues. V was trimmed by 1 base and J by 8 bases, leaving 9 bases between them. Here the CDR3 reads CASSQGAPDEQFF. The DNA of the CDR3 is TGTGCCAGCAGCCAAGGGGCCCCCGATGAGCAGTTCTTC.

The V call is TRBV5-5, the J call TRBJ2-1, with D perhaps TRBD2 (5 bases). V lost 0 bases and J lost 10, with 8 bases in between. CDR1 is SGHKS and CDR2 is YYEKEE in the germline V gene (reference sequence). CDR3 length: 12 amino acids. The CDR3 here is CASSLGLREQFF. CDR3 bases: TGTGCCAGCAGCTTGGGACTACGCGAGCAGTTCTTC.

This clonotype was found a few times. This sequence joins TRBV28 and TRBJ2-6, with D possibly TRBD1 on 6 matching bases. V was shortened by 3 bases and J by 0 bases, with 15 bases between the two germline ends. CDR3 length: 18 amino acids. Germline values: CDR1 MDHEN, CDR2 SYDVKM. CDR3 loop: CASSFSPGDNSGANVLTF. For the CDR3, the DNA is TGTGCCAGCAGTTTTTCTCCAGGGGATAACTCTGGGGCCAACGTCCTGACTTTC.

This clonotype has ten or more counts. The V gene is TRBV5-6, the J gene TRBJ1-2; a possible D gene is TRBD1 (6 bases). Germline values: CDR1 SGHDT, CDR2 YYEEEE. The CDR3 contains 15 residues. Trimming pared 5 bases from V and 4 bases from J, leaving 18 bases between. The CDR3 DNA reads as TGTGCCAGCAGTTTGCCCGGGACACCGTCCTATGGCTACACCTTC. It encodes CASSLPGTPSYGYTF.

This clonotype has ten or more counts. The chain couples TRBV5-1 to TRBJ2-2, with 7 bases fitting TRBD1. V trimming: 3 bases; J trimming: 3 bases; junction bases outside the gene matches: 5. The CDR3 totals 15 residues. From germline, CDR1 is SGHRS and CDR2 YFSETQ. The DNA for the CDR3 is TGCGCCAGCAGCTCTAGACAGGGAGACACCGGGGAGCTGTTTTTT. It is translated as CASSSRQGDTGELFF.

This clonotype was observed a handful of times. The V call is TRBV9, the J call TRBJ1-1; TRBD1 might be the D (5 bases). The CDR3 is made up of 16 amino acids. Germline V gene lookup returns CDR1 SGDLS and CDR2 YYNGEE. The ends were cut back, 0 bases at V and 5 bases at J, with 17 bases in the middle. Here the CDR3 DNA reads TGTGCCAGCAGCGTAGACGGGGGTGATTTGGGAACTGAAGCTTTCTTT. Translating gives CASSVDGGDLGTEAFF.

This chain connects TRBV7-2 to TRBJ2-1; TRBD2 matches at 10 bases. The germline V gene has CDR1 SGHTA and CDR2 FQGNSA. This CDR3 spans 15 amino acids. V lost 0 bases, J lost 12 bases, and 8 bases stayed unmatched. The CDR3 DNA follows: TGTGCCAGCAGCTTAGCAACTAGCGGGGCTAAGAGGCAGTTCTTC. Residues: CASSLATSGAKRQFF.

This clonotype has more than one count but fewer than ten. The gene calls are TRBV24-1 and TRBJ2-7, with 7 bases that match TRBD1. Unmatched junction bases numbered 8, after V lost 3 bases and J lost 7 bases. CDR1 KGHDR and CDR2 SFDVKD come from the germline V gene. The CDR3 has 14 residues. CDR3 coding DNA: TGTGCCACCAGTGATCGGACAGGTTATAGGGAGCAGTACTTC. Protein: CATSDRTGYREQYF.

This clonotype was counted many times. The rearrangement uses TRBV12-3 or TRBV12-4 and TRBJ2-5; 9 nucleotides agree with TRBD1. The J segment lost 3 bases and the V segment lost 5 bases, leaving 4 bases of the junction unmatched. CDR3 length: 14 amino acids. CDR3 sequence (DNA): TGTGCCAGCAGTCTCTGGGACAGGGAAGAGACCCAGTACTTC. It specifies CASSLWDREETQYF.

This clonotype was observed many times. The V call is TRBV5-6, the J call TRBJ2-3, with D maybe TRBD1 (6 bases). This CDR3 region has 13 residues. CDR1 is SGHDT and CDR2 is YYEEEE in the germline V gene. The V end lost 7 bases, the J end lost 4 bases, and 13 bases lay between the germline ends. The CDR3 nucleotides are TGTGCCAGCGGGGTAACAGGGTCAGATACGCAGTATTTT. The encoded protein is CASGVTGSDTQYF.

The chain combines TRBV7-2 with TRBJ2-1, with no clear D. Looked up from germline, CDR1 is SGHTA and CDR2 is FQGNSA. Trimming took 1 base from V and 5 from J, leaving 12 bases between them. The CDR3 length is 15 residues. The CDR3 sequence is CASSLGRVADNEQFF. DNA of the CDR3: TGTGCCAGCAGCTTAGGACGGGTCGCTGACAATGAGCAGTTCTTC.

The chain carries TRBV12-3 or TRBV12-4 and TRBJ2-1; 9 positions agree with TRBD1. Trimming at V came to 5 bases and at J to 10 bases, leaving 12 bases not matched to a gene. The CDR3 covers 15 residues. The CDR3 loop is CASSLSGTGSKEQFF. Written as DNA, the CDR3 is TGTGCCAGCAGTCTCTCAGGGACAGGGAGTAAGGAGCAGTTCTTC.

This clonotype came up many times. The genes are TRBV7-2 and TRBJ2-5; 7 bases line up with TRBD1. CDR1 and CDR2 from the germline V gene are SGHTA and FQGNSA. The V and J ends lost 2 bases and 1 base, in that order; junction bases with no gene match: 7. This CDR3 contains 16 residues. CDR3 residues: CASSLSGTALQETQYF. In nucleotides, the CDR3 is TGTGCCAGCAGCTTATCCGGGACAGCACTCCAAGAGACCCAGTACTTC.

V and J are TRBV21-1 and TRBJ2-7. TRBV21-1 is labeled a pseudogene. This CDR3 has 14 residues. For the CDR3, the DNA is TGTGCCAGCCACACAGCCGAAGCCCATTACGAGCAGTACTTC. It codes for CASHTAEAHYEQYF.

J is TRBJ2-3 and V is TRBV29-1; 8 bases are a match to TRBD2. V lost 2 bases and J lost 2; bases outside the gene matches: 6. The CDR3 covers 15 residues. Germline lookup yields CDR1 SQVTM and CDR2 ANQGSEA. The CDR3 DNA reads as TGCAGCGTTGAACGGGGGGGAGGTGACACAGATACGCAGTATTTT. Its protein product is CSVERGGGDTDTQYF.

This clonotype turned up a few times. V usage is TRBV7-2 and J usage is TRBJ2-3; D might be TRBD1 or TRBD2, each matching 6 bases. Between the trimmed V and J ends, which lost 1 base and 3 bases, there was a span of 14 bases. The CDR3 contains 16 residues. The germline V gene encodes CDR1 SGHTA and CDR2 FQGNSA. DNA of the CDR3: TGTGCCAGCAGCTTAGTGGGGGGCCCGATAACAGATACGCAGTATTTT. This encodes CASSLVGGPITDTQYF. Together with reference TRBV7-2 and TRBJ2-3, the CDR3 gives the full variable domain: GAGVSQSPSNKVTEKGKDVELRCDPISGHTALYWYRQSLGQGLEFLIYFQGNSAPDKSGLPSDRFSAERTGGSVSTLTIQRTQQEDSAVYLCASSLVGGPITDTQYFGPGTRLTVL.

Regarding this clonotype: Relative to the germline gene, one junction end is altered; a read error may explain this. The CDR3, as DNA: TGTGACAGCAGTGAAGTACCGTGGTATTCACCCCTCCACTTT. It codes for CDSSEVPWYSPLHF. The rearrangement uses TRBV6-1 and TRBJ1-6; D unclear. The CDR3 length is 14 residues. CDR1 is MNHNS, CDR2 SASEGT, per germline.